The source of this T cell receptor beta chain is a study of OX40 agonist ivuxolimab in advanced cancers. The wider study: Cancers in dose escalation were hepatocellular, melanoma, renal cell and head and neck. Study outcomes and limitations: Circulating CD4+ and CD8+ T cells showed clonal expansion by week 6 at 0.1 to 3.0 mg/kg. Expansion of clones was among the lowest in partial responders at 0.1-3.0 mg/kg.

This CDR3 contains 17 residues. Germline CDR1 is SQVTM and CDR2 is ANQGSEA. Trimming took 4 bases from V and 0 from J, leaving 16 bases between them. Remarks on this clone: Its antigen is still unknown.

Clones were read by immunoSEQ multiplex PCR, and TCRdb kept only the in-frame ones, dropping some. The sample carries about 66,000 clones, 80% to 85% recorded once. The V call is TRBV29-1, the J call TRBJ2-6; TRBD1 might be the D (5 bases). The source is an adult with an advanced solid tumor such as melanoma, head and neck, liver or kidney cancer. Material: CD4+ or CD8+ T cells sorted from blood, obtained in a trial of the OX40 agonist ivuxolimab. CDR3 amino acids: CSVGKTALSSGANVLTF. CDR3 in DNA: TGCAGCGTTGGAAAGACAGCGTTGAGCTCTGGGGCCAACGTCCTGACTTTC.